This entry lists 8 T cell receptor beta chains sequenced from one sample in a study of shared clonotypes between healthy human individuals. The table came from immunoSEQ multiplex PCR; TCRdb's copy has only in-frame clones and leaves some out. Among around 720,000 clones listed, around three quarters were seen once. Sequencing was carried out using memory CD4+ T cells sorted from blood. Subset in this sample: CD45RA-negative fraction. The receptors were gathered from a woman under 40 in good health.

Only a few counts were recorded for this clone. The rearrangement links TRBV10-3 to TRBJ2-7; D gene ambiguous. Germline assignment: CDR1 ENHRY and CDR2 SYGVKD. The CDR3 consists of 15 residues. Trimming left V 0 bases short and J 0 bases short, with 9 bases between. The CDR3: CAISESGAYSYEQYF. The DNA of the CDR3 is TGTGCCATCAGTGAGTCAGGCGCGTACTCCTACGAGCAGTACTTC.

The V and J genes are TRBV19 and TRBJ2-7; tentative D call: TRBD1 (6 bases). The germline V gene encodes CDR1 LNHDA and CDR2 SQIVND (reference sequence). Trimming shortened V by 10 bases and J by 3 bases, and 22 bases separated the two germline ends. The CDR3 covers 15 residues. CDR3: CATRGGRGLFYEQYF. DNA of the CDR3: TGTGCCACCAGAGGGGGACGAGGTCTTTTCTACGAGCAGTACTTC. Looking up the rest from reference TRBV19 and TRBJ2-7 gives the full variable domain: DGGITQSPKYLFRKEGQNVTLSCEQNLNHDAMYWYRQDPGQGLRLIYYSQIVNDFQKGDIAEGYSVSREKKESFPLTVTSAQKNPTAFYLCATRGGRGLFYEQYFGPGTRLTVT.

The V gene is TRBV7-3, the J gene TRBJ2-7; D is ambiguous. Germline assignment: CDR1 SGHTA and CDR2 FQGTGA. The CDR3 sequence is 13 residues long. With 5 bases removed from V and 5 bases from J, the gap between germline ends came to 13 bases. The DNA for the CDR3 is TGTGCCAGCAGCCCGAGTGGTGGGCACGAGCAGTACTTC. It encodes CASSPSGGHEQYF. Drawing the rest from reference TRBV7-3 and TRBJ2-7, the complete variable domain is GAGVSQTPSNKVTEKGKYVELRCDPISGHTALYWYRQSLGQGPEFLIYFQGTGAADDSGLPNDRFFAVRPEGSVSTLKIQRTERGDSAVYLCASSPSGGHEQYFGPGTRLTVT.

The chain is built from TRBV25-1 and TRBJ2-1; tentatively, D is TRBD1 or TRBD2 (5 bases each). This CDR3 contains 17 residues. CDR1 is MGHDK and CDR2 is SYGVNS in the germline V gene. The germline V and J ends were trimmed by 2 bases and 6 bases, with 20 bases remaining between them. CDR3 sequence (DNA): TGTGCCAGCAGTGAAGGGACCCCCTCTACCCCCCGCAATGAGCAGTTCTTC. Protein product: CASSEGTPSTPRNEQFF.

V gene TRBV28 combines with J gene TRBJ2-1; 12 nucleotides agree with TRBD2. Germline values: CDR1 MDHEN, CDR2 SYDVKM. This CDR3 has 16 amino acids. The V and J ends lost 5 bases and 7 bases, in that order; junction bases with no gene match: 9. CDR3 sequence: CASSAYLAGGGNEQFF. The DNA of the CDR3 is TGTGCCAGCAGTGCGTATCTAGCGGGAGGGGGTAATGAGCAGTTCTTC.

The V and J genes are TRBV9 and TRBJ2-7, with D possibly being TRBD1 (6 bases). The CDR3 is made up of 12 amino acids. The V end lost 0 bases, the J end lost 5 bases, and 6 bases lay between the germline ends. Germline V gene sequence: CDR1 SGDLS, CDR2 YYNGEE. This chain's CDR3 is CASSVEGDEQYF. The CDR3 DNA is TGTGCCAGCAGCGTAGAGGGGGACGAGCAGTACTTC.

This clone was seen ten or more times. The chain employs TRBV28 and TRBJ2-1; either TRBD1 or TRBD2 may supply D (5 bases each). Between the trimmed V and J ends, which lost 10 bases and 4 bases, there was a span of 11 bases. Germline V gene sequence: CDR1 MDHEN, CDR2 SYDVKM. This CDR3 has 12 amino acids. Here the CDR3 DNA reads TGTGCCACCCGGGGCCCGTACAATGAGCAGTTCTTC. Translated: CATRGPYNEQFF. Looking up the rest from reference TRBV28 and TRBJ2-1 gives the full variable domain: DVKVTQSSRYLVKRTGEKVFLECVQDMDHENMFWYRQDPGLGLRLIYFSYDVKMKEKGDIPEGYSVSREKKERFSLILESASTNQTSMYLCATRGPYNEQFFGPGTRLTVL.

The rearrangement uses TRBV10-3 and TRBJ1-1, with D perhaps matching TRBD1 (6 bases). Germline CDR1 ENHRY, CDR2 SYGVKD. The V end lost 4 bases, the J end lost 4 bases, and 16 bases lay between the germline ends. This CDR3 spans 15 amino acids. CDR3 sequence reads: CAISAHREGGTEAFF. The CDR3 DNA is TGTGCCATCAGTGCGCACAGGGAAGGGGGCACTGAAGCTTTCTTT.